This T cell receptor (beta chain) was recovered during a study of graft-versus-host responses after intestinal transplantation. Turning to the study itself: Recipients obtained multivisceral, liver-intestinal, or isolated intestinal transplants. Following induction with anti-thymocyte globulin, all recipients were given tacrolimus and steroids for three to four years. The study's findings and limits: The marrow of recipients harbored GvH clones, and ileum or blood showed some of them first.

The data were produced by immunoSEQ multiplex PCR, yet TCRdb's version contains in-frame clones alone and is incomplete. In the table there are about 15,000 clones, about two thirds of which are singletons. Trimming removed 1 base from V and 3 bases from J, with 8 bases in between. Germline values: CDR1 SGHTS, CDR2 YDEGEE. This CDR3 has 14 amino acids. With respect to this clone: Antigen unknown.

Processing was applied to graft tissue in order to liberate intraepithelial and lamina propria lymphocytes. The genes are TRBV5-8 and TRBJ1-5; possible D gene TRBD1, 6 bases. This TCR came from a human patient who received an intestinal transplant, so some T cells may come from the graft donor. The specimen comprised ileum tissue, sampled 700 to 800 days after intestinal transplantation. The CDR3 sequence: CASSLTGTNQPQHF. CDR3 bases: TGTGCCAGCAGCTTGACAGGGACCAATCAGCCCCAGCATTTT.